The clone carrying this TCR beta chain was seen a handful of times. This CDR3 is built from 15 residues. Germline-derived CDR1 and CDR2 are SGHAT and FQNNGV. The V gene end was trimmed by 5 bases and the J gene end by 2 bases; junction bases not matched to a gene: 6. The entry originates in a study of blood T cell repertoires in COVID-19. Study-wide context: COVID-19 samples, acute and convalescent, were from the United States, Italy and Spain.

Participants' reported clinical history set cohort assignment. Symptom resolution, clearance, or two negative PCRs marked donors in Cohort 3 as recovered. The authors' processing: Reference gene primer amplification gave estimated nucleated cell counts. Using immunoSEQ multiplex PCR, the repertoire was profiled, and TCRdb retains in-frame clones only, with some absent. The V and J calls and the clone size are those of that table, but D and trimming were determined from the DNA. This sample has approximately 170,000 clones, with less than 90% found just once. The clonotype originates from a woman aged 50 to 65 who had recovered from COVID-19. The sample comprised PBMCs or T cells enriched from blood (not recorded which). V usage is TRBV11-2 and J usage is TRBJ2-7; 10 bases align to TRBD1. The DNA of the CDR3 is TGTGCCAGCAGCCCGACGACAGGGGGCACCTACGAGCAGTACTTC. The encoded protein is CASSPTTGGTYEQYF.